These T cell receptor beta chains were read from a single sample in a study of persistence of HIV-infected CD4 T cells. Clones were sequenced by immunoSEQ multiplex PCR, and TCRdb holds only the in-frame ones, with some missing. Of some 13,000 clones detected, about 69% appear once; the ten largest clones hold less than 9%. Their cognate antigens are unknown. Sequencing was performed on CD4+ T cells sorted from PBMCs after approximately 20-hour stimulation, taken from a patient who received antiretroviral therapy. These receptors were obtained from an adult man with HIV who was CMV-seropositive. Both conserved end residues are part of each CDR3. The D gene is left open where the match is weak. Clone size is shown for a subset of rows, as once, few, many or a class of expanded clone.

j_gene: TRBJ1-3; abundance: -; v_gene: TRBV5-1; d_gene: -; CDR3aa: CASSLAGYSGNTIYF; CDR3nt: TGCGCCAGCAGCTTGGCGGGTTACTCTGGAAACACCATATATTTT
j_gene: TRBJ1-5; abundance: -; v_gene: TRBV19; d_gene: -; CDR3aa: CASSINGNQPQHF; CDR3nt: TGTGCCAGTAGTATCAACGGAAATCAGCCCCAGCATTTT
j_gene: TRBJ2-2; abundance: few; v_gene: TRBV3-1/TRBV3-2; d_gene: -; CDR3aa: CASSLWRAGELFF; CDR3nt: TGTGCCAGCAGCCTCTGGCGGGCCGGGGAGCTGTTTTTT
j_gene: TRBJ2-3; abundance: -; v_gene: TRBV7-2; d_gene: TRBD2; CDR3aa: CASSPSSGVTRDTQYF; CDR3nt: TGTGCCAGCAGCCCCTCTAGCGGGGTCACGAGAGATACGCAGTATTTT
j_gene: TRBJ2-7; abundance: -; v_gene: TRBV20-1; d_gene: -; CDR3aa: CSASRWLANFEDEQYF; CDR3nt: TGCAGTGCTAGTAGATGGCTAGCGAACTTCGAGGACGAGCAGTACTTC
j_gene: TRBJ1-5; abundance: -; v_gene: TRBV7-9; d_gene: -; CDR3aa: CASSLQDAQPQHF; CDR3nt: TGTGCCAGCAGCTTACAGGACGCTCAGCCCCAGCATTTT
j_gene: TRBJ1-2; abundance: few; v_gene: TRBV18; d_gene: TRBD1; CDR3aa: CASSLIGQEDYGYTF; CDR3nt: TGTGCCAGCTCACTCATTGGACAGGAGGACTATGGCTACACCTTC
j_gene: TRBJ1-1; abundance: -; v_gene: TRBV7-2; d_gene: -; CDR3aa: CASSLEGLNTEAFF; CDR3nt: TGTGCCAGCAGCTTAGAGGGCTTGAACACTGAAGCTTTCTTT
j_gene: TRBJ2-1; abundance: medium-sized; v_gene: TRBV19; d_gene: -; CDR3aa: CASRGGYNEQFF; CDR3nt: TGTGCCAGTAGAGGAGGCTACAATGAGCAGTTCTTC
j_gene: TRBJ2-7; abundance: once; v_gene: TRBV18; d_gene: TRBD2; CDR3aa: CASSPELAGKEQYF; CDR3nt: TGTGCCAGCTCACCGGAACTAGCGGGTAAGGAGCAGTACTTC
j_gene: TRBJ2-4; abundance: once; v_gene: TRBV19; d_gene: TRBD1; CDR3aa: CASSKGAQTKNIQYF; CDR3nt: TGTGCCAGTAGTAAGGGGGCGCAGACCAAAAACATTCAGTACTTC
j_gene: TRBJ2-3; abundance: -; v_gene: TRBV2; d_gene: -; CDR3aa: CASSGSGSTDTQYF; CDR3nt: TGTGCCAGCAGTGGAAGCGGGAGCACAGATACGCAGTATTTT
j_gene: TRBJ2-5; abundance: -; v_gene: TRBV30; d_gene: -; CDR3aa: CAWSVRRAETQYF; CDR3nt: TGTGCCTGGAGTGTACGCAGGGCCGAGACCCAGTACTTC
j_gene: TRBJ2-3; abundance: -; v_gene: TRBV4-1; d_gene: TRBD2; CDR3aa: CASSHGLAGGPGDTQYF; CDR3nt: TGCGCCAGCAGCCACGGACTAGCGGGAGGGCCGGGAGATACGCAGTATTTT
j_gene: TRBJ2-7; abundance: -; v_gene: TRBV7-3; d_gene: -; CDR3aa: CASSLSGSAAPYEQYF; CDR3nt: TGTGCCAGCAGCTTATCGGGTTCGGCGGCCCCCTACGAGCAGTACTTC
j_gene: TRBJ1-1; abundance: -; v_gene: TRBV6-4; d_gene: -; CDR3aa: CASSDSGRGTNTEAFF; CDR3nt: TGTGCCAGCAGTGACTCGGGGAGGGGAACGAACACTGAAGCTTTCTTT
j_gene: TRBJ2-3; abundance: -; v_gene: TRBV5-1; d_gene: -; CDR3aa: CASSLLDPSRADTQYF; CDR3nt: TGCGCCAGCAGCTTGTTGGACCCGTCACGAGCCGATACGCAGTATTTT
j_gene: TRBJ2-1; abundance: -; v_gene: TRBV3-1/TRBV3-2; d_gene: -; CDR3aa: CASRAGSTVGEQFF; CDR3nt: TGTGCCAGCAGGGCGGGATCGACAGTGGGTGAGCAGTTCTTC
j_gene: TRBJ1-2; abundance: -; v_gene: TRBV19; d_gene: TRBD1; CDR3aa: CASSIDLQAGQGASGYTF; CDR3nt: TGTGCCAGTAGTATAGATCTGCAGGCGGGACAGGGAGCGAGCGGCTACACCTTC
j_gene: TRBJ2-7; abundance: -; v_gene: TRBV10-1; d_gene: -; CDR3aa: CASSESIGATYEQYF; CDR3nt: TGCGCCAGCAGTGAGTCGATAGGGGCGACCTACGAGCAGTACTTC